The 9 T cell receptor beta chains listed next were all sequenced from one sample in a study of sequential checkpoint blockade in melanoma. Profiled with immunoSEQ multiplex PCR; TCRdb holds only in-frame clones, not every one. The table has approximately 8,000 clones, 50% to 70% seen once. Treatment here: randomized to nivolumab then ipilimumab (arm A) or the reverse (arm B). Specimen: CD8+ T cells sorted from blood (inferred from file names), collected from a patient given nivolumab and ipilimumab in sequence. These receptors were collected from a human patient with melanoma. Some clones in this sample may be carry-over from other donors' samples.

The CDR3 here is CASSGGTNYGYTF. The DNA for the CDR3 is TGTGCCAGTTCGGGCGGGACTAACTATGGCTACACCTTC. The V gene is TRBV19, the J gene TRBJ1-2, with D unclear. The V end lost 8 bases, the J end lost 0 bases, and 10 bases lay between the germline ends. Per the germline V gene, CDR1 is LNHDA and CDR2 is SQIVND (reference sequence). This CDR3 has 13 residues.

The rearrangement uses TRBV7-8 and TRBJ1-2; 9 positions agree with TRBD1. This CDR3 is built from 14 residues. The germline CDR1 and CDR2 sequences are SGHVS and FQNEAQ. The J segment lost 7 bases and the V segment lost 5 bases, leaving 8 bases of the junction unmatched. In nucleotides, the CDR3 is TGTGCCAGCAGCCAACTGGGACAGGGCATTGGCTACACCTTC. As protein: CASSQLGQGIGYTF. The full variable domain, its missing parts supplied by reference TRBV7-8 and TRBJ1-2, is GAGVSQSPRYKVAKRGQDVALRCDPISGHVSLFWYQQALGQGPEFLTYFQNEAQLDKSGLPSDRFFAERPEGSVSTLKIQRTQQEDSAVYLCASSQLGQGIGYTFGSGTRLTVV.

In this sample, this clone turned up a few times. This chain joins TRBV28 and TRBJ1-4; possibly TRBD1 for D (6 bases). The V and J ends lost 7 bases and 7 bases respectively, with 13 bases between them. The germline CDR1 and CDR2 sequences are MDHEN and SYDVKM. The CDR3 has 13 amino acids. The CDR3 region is CASTRGGPEKLFF. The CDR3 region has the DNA TGTGCCAGCACTCGGGGGGGGCCTGAAAAACTGTTTTTT.

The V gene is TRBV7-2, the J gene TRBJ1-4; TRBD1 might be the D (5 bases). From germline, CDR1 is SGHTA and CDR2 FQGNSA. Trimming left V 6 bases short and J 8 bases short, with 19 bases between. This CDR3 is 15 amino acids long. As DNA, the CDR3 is TGTGCCAGCAGAGACCAGACGGCAGGGAAGGAAAAACTGTTTTTT. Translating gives CASRDQTAGKEKLFF.

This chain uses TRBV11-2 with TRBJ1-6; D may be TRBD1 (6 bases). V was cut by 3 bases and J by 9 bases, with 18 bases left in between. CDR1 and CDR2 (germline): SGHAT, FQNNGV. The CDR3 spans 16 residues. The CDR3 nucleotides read TGTGCCAGCAGCTTGGGGCCACAGGGCTTGGGTTCACCCCTCCACTTT. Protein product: CASSLGPQGLGSPLHF.

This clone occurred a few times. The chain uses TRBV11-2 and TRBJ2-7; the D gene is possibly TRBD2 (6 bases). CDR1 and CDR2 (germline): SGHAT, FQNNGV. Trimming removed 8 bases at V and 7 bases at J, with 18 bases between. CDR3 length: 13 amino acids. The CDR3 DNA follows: TGTGCCAGCGAGAATGCGGGGTCGCGAGAGCAGTACTTC. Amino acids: CASENAGSREQYF. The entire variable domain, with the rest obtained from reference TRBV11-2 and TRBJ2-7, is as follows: EAGVAQSPRYKIIEKRQSVAFWCNPISGHATLYWYQQILGQGPKLLIQFQNNGVVDDSQLPKDRFSAERLKGVDSTLKIQPAKLEDSAVYLCASENAGSREQYFGPGTRLTVT.

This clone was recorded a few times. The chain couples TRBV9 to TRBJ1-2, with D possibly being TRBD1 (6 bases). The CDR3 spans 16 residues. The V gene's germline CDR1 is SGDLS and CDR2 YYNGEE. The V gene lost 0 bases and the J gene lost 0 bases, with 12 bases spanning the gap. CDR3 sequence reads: CASSVDGTPANYGYTF. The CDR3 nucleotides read TGTGCCAGCAGCGTAGACGGGACACCCGCTAACTATGGCTACACCTTC.

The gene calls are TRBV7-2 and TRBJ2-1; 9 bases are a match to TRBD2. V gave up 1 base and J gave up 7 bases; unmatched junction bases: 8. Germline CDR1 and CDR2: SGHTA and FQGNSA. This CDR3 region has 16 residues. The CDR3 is CASSLVRGGARNEQFF. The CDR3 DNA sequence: TGTGCCAGCAGCTTAGTCCGCGGGGGGGCGCGGAATGAGCAGTTCTTC.

In DNA form, the CDR3 reads TGTGCCAGCAGCTTCTACAGGGGCTCCTACAATGAGCAGTTCTTC. It encodes CASSFYRGSYNEQFF. This chain links TRBV11-3 with TRBJ2-1; 7 nucleotides match TRBD1. Germline V gene lookup returns CDR1 SGHNT and CDR2 YENEEA. V dropped 3 bases and J dropped 0; count of bases not matched to a gene: 2. The CDR3 length is 15 residues.